The present TCR beta chain was sequenced within a study of blood T cell repertoires in COVID-19. Study processing details: The assay estimated nucleated cells by amplifying reference gene primers. Sequencing was performed with immunoSEQ multiplex PCR; in TCRdb, only in-frame clones are kept and a portion is missing. D and trimming were read from the DNA, whereas the V and J calls and clone size are those reported in that table. The sample includes more than 100,000 clones, over 70% of them seen just once. The trim removed 4 bases at V and 7 bases at J, leaving 7 bases unmatched. CDR1 LGHDT and CDR2 YNNKEL come from the germline V gene (reference sequence). The CDR3 is made up of 17 amino acids.

The chain has TRBV3-1 (or the pseudogene TRBV3-2) and TRBJ2-1, with 16 bases identical to TRBD2. Sequenced: peripheral blood. This sequence was found in a human donor in a cohort sampled during active or convalescent COVID-19. CDR3 bases: TGTGCCAGCAGCCCGGGACTAGCGGGGGGGCCGGGGAATGAGCAGTTCTTC. It translates to CASSPGLAGGPGNEQFF.